Each of the 16 T cell receptor beta chains below was sequenced from the same sample in a study of cytomegalovirus exposure and HLA in healthy donors. In the PCR, 60 Vbeta and 13 Jbeta primers were used. Profiling relied on immunoSEQ multiplex PCR, and the TCRdb table lists in-frame clones only, not all of them. The sample includes fewer than 120,000 clones, roughly three quarters of them seen just once. The sequenced sample consisted of PBMCs. These receptors were collected from a man aged 25 to 40 in good health and CMV-seropositive.

The chain links TRBV4-1 to TRBJ2-1, with 13 bases identical to TRBD2. The CDR3 totals 15 residues. The V gene end was trimmed by 4 bases and the J gene end by 4 bases; junction bases not matched to a gene: 1. Germline loops: CDR1 MGHRA, CDR2 YSYEKL. The CDR3 here is CASSPGLAGYNEQFF. The CDR3 nucleotides are TGCGCCAGCAGCCCGGGACTAGCGGGGTACAATGAGCAGTTCTTC.

The rearrangement uses TRBV2 and TRBJ2-3; the D is unclear. In germline, CDR1 is SNHLY, CDR2 FYNNEI. The CDR3 has 13 amino acids. V lost 7 bases, J lost 0 bases, and 8 bases lay in between. Here the CDR3 reads CASTFTSTDTQYF. For the CDR3, the DNA is TGTGCCAGCACGTTTACTAGCACAGATACGCAGTATTTT.

V usage is TRBV11-1 and J usage is TRBJ2-3; no clear D gene. Trimming left V 1 base short and J 2 bases short, with 4 bases between. This CDR3 has 13 amino acids. CDR1 and CDR2 (germline): SGHAT, FQDESV (reference sequence). In DNA form, the CDR3 reads TGTGCCAGCAGCTTAGACTCCACAGATACGCAGTATTTT. Translated: CASSLDSTDTQYF.

The chain joins TRBV21-1 to TRBJ2-3; the D segment call TRBD1 is taken from the table without a DNA check. TRBV21-1 is given as a pseudogene. The CDR3 totals 16 residues. This CDR3 is CASSMRDREDTDTQYF. CDR3 bases: TGTGCCAGCAGCATGAGGGACAGGGAGGATACAGATACGCAGTATTTT.

The rearrangement links TRBV6-6 to TRBJ2-7; perhaps TRBD1 as D (6 bases). Trimming left V 4 bases short and J 3 bases short, with 16 bases between. The CDR3 contains 15 residues. Germline CDR1 reads MNHNY; CDR2 reads SVGAGI (reference sequence). CDR3 loop: CASSSSGTNLYEQYF. The CDR3 DNA is TGTGCCAGCAGTTCGTCAGGGACAAATCTCTACGAGCAGTACTTC.

J is TRBJ1-1 and V is TRBV7-3; weak D call: TRBD1 (6 bases). The CDR3 sequence is 14 residues long. V lost 5 bases to trimming and J lost 1 base, with 11 bases between them. Germline CDR1 reads SGHTA; CDR2 reads FQGTGA. The DNA of the CDR3 is TGTGCCAGCAGCCCGGGACACTCGAACACTGAAGCTTTCTTT. Its protein product is CASSPGHSNTEAFF.

The chain links TRBV7-2 to TRBJ1-3; 7 nucleotides match TRBD1. The trim removed 2 bases at V and 2 bases at J, leaving 3 bases unmatched. The CDR3 loop spans 15 amino acids. Germline V gives CDR1 SGHTA, CDR2 FQGNSA. The CDR3 loop is CASSLTGETGNTIYF. CDR3 nucleotides: TGTGCCAGCAGCTTAACAGGGGAGACTGGAAACACCATATATTTT.

The chain's CDR3 is CASKPESGGSSYNEQFF. CDR3 bases: TGTGCCAGCAAGCCGGAAAGCGGGGGGAGCTCCTACAATGAGCAGTTCTTC. The V and J genes are TRBV5-6 and TRBJ2-1; TRBD2 aligns across 9 bases. The CDR3 spans 17 residues. J gave up 0 bases and V 6 bases, and 10 bases lay outside the gene matches. The germline V gene encodes CDR1 SGHDT and CDR2 YYEEEE.

The V and J genes are TRBV18 and TRBJ1-2, with a weak D call TRBD1 (6 bases). Per germline, CDR1 KGHSH and CDR2 LQKENI. The CDR3 sequence is 15 residues long. Trimming pared 2 bases from V and 4 bases from J, leaving 14 bases between. The CDR3 coding sequence is TGTGCCAGCTCACCATCAGCGACAGGACCCTATGGCTACACCTTC. This translates into CASSPSATGPYGYTF.

This clone appeared a few times. CDR3 coding DNA: TGTGCCTGGAGTGTCAAGGGACTAGCGAGTAATGAGCAGTTCTTC. This encodes CAWSVKGLASNEQFF. J is TRBJ2-1 and V is TRBV30, with 10 positions matching TRBD2. CDR1 and CDR2 from the germline V gene are GTSNPN and SVGIG (reference sequence). With V trimmed by 0 bases and J by 7 bases, 6 bases remained unmatched. This CDR3 contains 15 residues.

The V call is TRBV2, the J call TRBJ2-7; no clear D. V was clipped by 6 bases and J by 6 bases, with 18 bases between them. Per the germline V gene, CDR1 is SNHLY and CDR2 is FYNNEI. CDR3 length: 14 amino acids. The CDR3 nucleotides read TGTGCCAGCAGAGGATTAACGGAGCGAGGCGAGCAGTACTTC. Translation gives CASRGLTERGEQYF.

The chain carries TRBV2 and TRBJ2-5; D is unclear. The CDR3 has 15 residues. Trimming took off 3 bases at V and 0 bases at J, with 11 bases between the two ends. Germline loops: CDR1 SNHLY, CDR2 FYNNEI. The CDR3 here is CASSERLAYQETQYF. CDR3 nucleotide sequence: TGTGCCAGCAGTGAGAGGCTGGCGTACCAAGAGACCCAGTACTTC.

The V call is TRBV15, the J call TRBJ2-2, with D perhaps matching TRBD2 (6 bases). This CDR3 has 15 amino acids. Per the germline V gene, CDR1 is LNHNV and CDR2 is YYDKDF (reference sequence). The ends were cut back, 1 base at V and 5 bases at J, with 11 bases in the middle. The DNA for the CDR3 is TGTGCCACCAGCAGAGGGAGGGCCTTTACCGGGGAGCTGTTTTTT. It codes for CATSRGRAFTGELFF.

The chain employs TRBV19 and TRBJ1-6, with D uncertain. The length of the CDR3 is 13 residues. Germline CDR1 LNHDA, CDR2 SQIVND (reference sequence). Trimming removed 3 bases at V and 7 bases at J, with 7 bases between. The CDR3 reads CASSINGNSPLHF. For the CDR3, the DNA is TGTGCCAGTAGTATTAACGGGAATTCACCCCTCCACTTT.

Here the CDR3 reads CASSWDRGSYNSPLHF. CDR3 in DNA: TGTGCCAGCAGTTGGGACAGGGGCTCATATAATTCACCCCTCCACTTT. V and J are TRBV6-6 and TRBJ1-6, with 10 bases matching TRBD1. CDR3 length equals 16 residues. The germline V gene has CDR1 MNHNY and CDR2 SVGAGI (reference sequence). The J segment lost 4 bases and the V segment lost 4 bases, leaving 4 bases of the junction unmatched.

The chain recombines TRBV27 with TRBJ1-4; D is unclear. This CDR3 contains 13 residues. Trimming pared 5 bases from V and 7 bases from J, leaving 11 bases between. Germline CDR1 reads MNHEY; CDR2 reads SMNVEV (reference sequence). CDR3 sequence reads: CASSLNFGEKLFF. CDR3 in DNA: TGTGCCAGCAGTCTCAACTTCGGTGAAAAACTGTTTTTT.